The sequence of this T cell receptor (beta chain) was determined in a study of preoperative IRX-2 immunotherapy in early breast cancer. Treatment noted: preoperative locoregional IRX-2 cytokine immunotherapy. Produced via immunoSEQ multiplex PCR; TCRdb's table is partial and in-frame only. The table records about 19,000 clones, over 80% of them present only once. The V gene's germline CDR1 is WSHSY and CDR2 SAAADI. Between the trimmed V and J ends, which lost 5 bases and 2 bases, there was a span of 10 bases. CDR3 size: 15 residues. The specimen was lymph node tissue, collected after IRX-2 immunotherapy. This sequence joins TRBV10-2 and TRBJ1-6; TRBD1 is a possible D gene (5 bases). This sequence was found in a human donor with breast cancer. The CDR3 spells CASSTRVTYNSPLHF. The CDR3 bases are TGCGCCAGCAGTACCAGGGTTACCTATAATTCACCCCTCCACTTT.